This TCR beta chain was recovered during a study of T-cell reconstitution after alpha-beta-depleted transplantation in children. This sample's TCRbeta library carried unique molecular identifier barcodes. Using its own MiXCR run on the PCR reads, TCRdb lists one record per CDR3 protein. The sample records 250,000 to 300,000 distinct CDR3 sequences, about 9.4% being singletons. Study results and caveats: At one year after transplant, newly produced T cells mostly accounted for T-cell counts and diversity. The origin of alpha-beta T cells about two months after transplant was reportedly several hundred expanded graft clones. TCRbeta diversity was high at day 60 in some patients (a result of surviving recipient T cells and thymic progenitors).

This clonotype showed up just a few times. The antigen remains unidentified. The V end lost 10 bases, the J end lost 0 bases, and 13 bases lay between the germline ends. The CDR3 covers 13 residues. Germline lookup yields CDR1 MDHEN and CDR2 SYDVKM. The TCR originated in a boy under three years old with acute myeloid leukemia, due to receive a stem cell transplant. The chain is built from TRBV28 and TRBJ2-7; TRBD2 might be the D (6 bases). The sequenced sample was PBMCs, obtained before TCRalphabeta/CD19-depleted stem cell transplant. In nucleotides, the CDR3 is TGTGCCACCTCTGGCGGGAACTCCTACGAGCAGTACTTC. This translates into CATSGGNSYEQYF. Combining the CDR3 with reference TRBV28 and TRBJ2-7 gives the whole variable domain DVKVTQSSRYLVKRTGEKVFLECVQDMDHENMFWYRQDPGLGLRLIYFSYDVKMKEKGDIPEGYSVSREKKERFSLILESASTNQTSMYLCATSGGNSYEQYFGPGTRLTVT.